Given below is one TCR beta chain in context. Primers for the PCR totalled 60 Vbeta and 13 Jbeta. TCRdb's table, derived via immunoSEQ multiplex PCR, lists solely in-frame clones and lacks some. This table holds 180,000 or so clones, over 60% found once. Unmatched junction bases numbered 7, after V lost 5 bases and J lost 4 bases. This CDR3 region has 15 residues. Germline CDR1 is MNHNS and CDR2 is SASEGT. This entry belongs to a study of cytomegalovirus exposure and HLA in healthy donors. The gene calls are TRBV6-1 and TRBJ2-1, with TRBD1 identical over 8 bases. The receptor comes from a man in his fifties or sixties in good health and CMV-seropositive. Sequences were obtained from PBMCs. The CDR3 bases are TGTGCCAGCAGTCGCGGGACAGGAAAATACAATGAGCAGTTCTTC. Amino acids: CASSRGTGKYNEQFF.